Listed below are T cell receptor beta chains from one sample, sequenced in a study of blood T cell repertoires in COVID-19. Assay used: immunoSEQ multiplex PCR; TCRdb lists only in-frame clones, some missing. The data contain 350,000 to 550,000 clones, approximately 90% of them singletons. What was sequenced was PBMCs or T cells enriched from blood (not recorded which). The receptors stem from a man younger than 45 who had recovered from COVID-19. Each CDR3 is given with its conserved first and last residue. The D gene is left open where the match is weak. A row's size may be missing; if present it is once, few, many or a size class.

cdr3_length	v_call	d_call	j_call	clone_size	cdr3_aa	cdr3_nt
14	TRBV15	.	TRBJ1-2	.	CATSRDPQAGGYTF	TGTGCCACCAGCAGAGATCCCCAGGCGGGTGGCTACACCTTC
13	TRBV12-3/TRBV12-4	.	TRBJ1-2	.	CASSLARVQGYTF	TGTGCCAGCAGTCTAGCCCGCGTTCAAGGCTACACCTTC
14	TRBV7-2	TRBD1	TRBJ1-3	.	CASSLRQGENTIYF	TGTGCCAGCAGCTTGAGACAGGGGGAAAACACCATATATTTT
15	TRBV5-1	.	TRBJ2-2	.	CASSLLGPNTGELFF	TGCGCCAGCAGCCTCTTGGGGCCGAACACCGGGGAGCTGTTTTTT
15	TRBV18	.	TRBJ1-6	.	CASSPLGTDNSPLHF	TGTGCCAGCTCACCACTAGGCACAGACAATTCACCCCTCCACTTT
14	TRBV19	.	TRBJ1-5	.	CASRSQGSNQPQHF	TGTGCCAGTAGAAGCCAGGGTAGCAATCAGCCCCAGCATTTT
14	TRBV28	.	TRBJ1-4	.	CASKSGGQAEKLFF	TGTGCCAGCAAAAGCGGGGGGCAGGCTGAAAAACTGTTTTTT
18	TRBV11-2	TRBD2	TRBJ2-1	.	CASSLSSGRASSYNEQFF	TGTGCCAGCAGCTTATCTAGCGGGAGGGCGAGCTCCTACAATGAGCAGTTCTTC
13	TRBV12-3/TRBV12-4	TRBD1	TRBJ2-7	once	CASSRDSPYEQYF	TGTGCCAGCAGCAGGGACAGCCCCTACGAGCAGTACTTC
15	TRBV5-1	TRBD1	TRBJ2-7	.	CASSLGGTGGNEQYF	TGCGCCAGCAGCTTGGGCGGGACAGGGGGCAACGAGCAGTACTTC
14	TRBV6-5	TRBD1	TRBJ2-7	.	CASSPGQVGGEQYF	TGTGCCAGCAGTCCTGGACAGGTCGGTGGCGAGCAGTACTTC
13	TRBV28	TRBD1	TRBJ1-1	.	CASSPGGSNEAFF	TGTGCCAGCAGTCCAGGGGGGAGTAATGAAGCTTTCTTT
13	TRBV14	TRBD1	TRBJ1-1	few	CASMGQLNTEAFF	TGTGCCAGCATGGGACAGTTGAACACTGAAGCTTTCTTT
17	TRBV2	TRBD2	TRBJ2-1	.	CASRRLAGGPSYNEQFF	TGTGCCAGCAGAAGATTAGCGGGAGGGCCTTCCTACAATGAGCAGTTCTTC
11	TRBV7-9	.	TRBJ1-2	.	CASSRPGRAGF	TGTGCCAGCAGCCGACCAGGACGAGCGGGCTTC
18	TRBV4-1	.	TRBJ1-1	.	CASSQDGEGVIVNTEAFF	TGCGCCAGCAGCCAAGATGGGGAGGGGGTGATAGTGAACACTGAAGCTTTCTTT
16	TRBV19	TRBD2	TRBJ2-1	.	CASSIGRTSGNNEQFF	TGTGCCAGTAGTATAGGGCGGACTAGCGGGAATAATGAGCAGTTCTTC
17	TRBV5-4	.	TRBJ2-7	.	CASSPWGGNEIHYEQYF	TGTGCCAGCAGCCCCTGGGGGGGCAACGAAATCCACTACGAGCAGTACTTC
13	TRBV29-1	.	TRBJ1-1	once	CSGDSGMGTEAFF	TGCAGCGGAGACTCAGGGATGGGCACTGAAGCTTTCTTT
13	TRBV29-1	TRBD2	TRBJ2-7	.	CSVGTSGSYEQYF	TGCAGCGTGGGGACTAGCGGTTCCTACGAGCAGTACTTC
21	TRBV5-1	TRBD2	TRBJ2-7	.	CASSSWTVRRGLAGGYYEQYF	TGCGCCAGCAGCTCATGGACGGTCAGAAGGGGACTAGCGGGAGGATATTACGAGCAGTACTTC
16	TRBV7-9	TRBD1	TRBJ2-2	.	CASSLTSGGFTGELFF	TGTGCCAGCAGCTTAACTTCAGGGGGCTTCACCGGGGAGCTGTTTTTT
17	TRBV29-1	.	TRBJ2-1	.	CSAKLAGARSSYNEQFF	TGCAGCGCTAAACTCGCGGGGGCGAGGAGCTCCTACAATGAGCAGTTCTTC
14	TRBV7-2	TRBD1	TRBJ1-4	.	CASSRDRGGEKLFF	TGTGCCAGCAGCCGGGACAGGGGAGGGGAAAAACTGTTTTTT
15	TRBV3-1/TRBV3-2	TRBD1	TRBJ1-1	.	CASSPGDRMNTEAFF	TGTGCCAGCAGCCCAGGGGACAGAATGAACACTGAAGCTTTCTTT
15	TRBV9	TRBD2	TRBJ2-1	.	CASSVGGGGYNEQFF	TGTGCCAGCAGCGTAGGCGGGGGGGGCTACAATGAGCAGTTCTTC
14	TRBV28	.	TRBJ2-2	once	CASSLPPGSGELFF	TGTGCCAGCAGTCTCCCTCCGGGTTCCGGGGAGCTGTTTTTT
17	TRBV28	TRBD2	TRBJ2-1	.	CASSTASGLVFRNEQFF	TGTGCCAGCAGTACAGCATCGGGACTAGTTTTTCGGAATGAGCAGTTCTTC
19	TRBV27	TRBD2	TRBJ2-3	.	CASSLATSTGTSVSDTQYF	TGTGCCAGCAGTTTAGCCACCTCGACCGGGACTAGCGTCTCAGATACGCAGTATTTT
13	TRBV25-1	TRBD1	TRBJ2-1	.	CASSLQGAREQFF	TGTGCCAGCAGTTTACAGGGGGCGCGGGAGCAGTTCTTC
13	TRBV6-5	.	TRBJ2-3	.	CATDGRSTDTQYF	TGTGCCACCGATGGGAGGTCCACAGATACGCAGTATTTT
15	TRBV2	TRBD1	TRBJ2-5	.	CASSDGQGAMETQYF	TGTGCCAGCAGTGACGGACAGGGGGCTATGGAGACCCAGTACTTC
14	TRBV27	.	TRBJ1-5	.	CASEPRGSEQPQHF	TGTGCCAGTGAACCGCGGGGGTCCGAACAGCCCCAGCATTTT
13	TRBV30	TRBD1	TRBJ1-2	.	CAWMRTGVDGYTF	TGTGCCTGGATGAGGACAGGGGTAGATGGCTACACCTTC
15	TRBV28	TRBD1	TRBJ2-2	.	CASSLWTGKTGELFF	TGTGCCAGCAGTTTATGGACAGGGAAAACCGGGGAGCTGTTTTTT
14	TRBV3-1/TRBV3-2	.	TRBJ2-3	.	CASSHGVVTDTQYF	TGTGCCAGCAGCCACGGGGTTGTCACAGATACGCAGTATTTT
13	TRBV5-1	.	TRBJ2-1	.	CASSRRAYNEQFF	TGCGCCAGCAGCAGGCGGGCCTACAATGAGCAGTTCTTC
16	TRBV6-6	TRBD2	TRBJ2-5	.	CASRDRTGLALETQYF	TGTGCCAGCAGAGACAGAACGGGACTAGCGCTGGAGACCCAGTACTTC
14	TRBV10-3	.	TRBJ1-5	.	CAISAQGQDQPQHF	TGTGCCATCAGTGCTCAGGGGCAGGATCAGCCCCAGCATTTT
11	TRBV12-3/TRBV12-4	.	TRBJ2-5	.	CASSLQETQYF	TGTGCCAGCAGTCTTCAAGAGACCCAGTACTTC
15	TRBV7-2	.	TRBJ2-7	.	CASSPGSGFPYEQYF	TGTGCCAGCAGCCCCGGGAGCGGGTTCCCCTACGAGCAGTACTTC
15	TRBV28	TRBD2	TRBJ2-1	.	CASSLLTSGHNEQFF	TGTGCCAGCAGTTTATTGACTAGCGGACACAATGAGCAGTTCTTC
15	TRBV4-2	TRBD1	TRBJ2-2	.	CASSPRQGNTGELFF	TGTGCCAGCAGCCCGCGACAGGGGAACACCGGGGAGCTGTTTTTT
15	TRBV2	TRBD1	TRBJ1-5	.	CASRPGTGGVQPQHF	TGTGCCAGCAGACCCGGGACAGGGGGCGTCCAGCCCCAGCATTTT
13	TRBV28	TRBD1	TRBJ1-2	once	CAIGTGGTTGYTF	TGTGCCATTGGGACAGGGGGCACTACTGGCTACACCTTC